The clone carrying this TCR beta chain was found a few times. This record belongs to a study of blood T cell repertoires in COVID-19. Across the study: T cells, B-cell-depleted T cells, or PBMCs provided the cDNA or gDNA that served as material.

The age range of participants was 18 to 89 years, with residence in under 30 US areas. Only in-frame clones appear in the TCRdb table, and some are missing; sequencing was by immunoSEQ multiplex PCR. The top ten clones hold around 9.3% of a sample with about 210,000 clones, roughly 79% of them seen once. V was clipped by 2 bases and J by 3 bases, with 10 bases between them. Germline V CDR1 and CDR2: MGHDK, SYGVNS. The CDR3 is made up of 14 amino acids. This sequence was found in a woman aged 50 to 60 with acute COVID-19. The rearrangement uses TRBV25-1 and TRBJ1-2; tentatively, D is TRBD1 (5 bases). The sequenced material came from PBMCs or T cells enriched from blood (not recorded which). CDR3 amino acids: CASSEEGTDYGYTF. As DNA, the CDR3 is TGTGCCAGCAGTGAAGAGGGGACTGACTATGGCTACACCTTC.